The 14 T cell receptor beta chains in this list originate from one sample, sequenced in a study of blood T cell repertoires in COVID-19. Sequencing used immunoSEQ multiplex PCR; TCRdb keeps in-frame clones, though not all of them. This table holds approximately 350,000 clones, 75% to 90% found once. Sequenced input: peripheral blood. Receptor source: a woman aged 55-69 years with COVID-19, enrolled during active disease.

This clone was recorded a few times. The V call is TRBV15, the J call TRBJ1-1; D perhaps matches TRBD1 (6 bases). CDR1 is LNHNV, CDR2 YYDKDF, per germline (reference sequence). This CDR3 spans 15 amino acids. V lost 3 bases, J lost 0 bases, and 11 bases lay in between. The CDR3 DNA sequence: TGTGCCACCAGCAGTATGGGGGCCCTGAACACTGAAGCTTTCTTT. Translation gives CATSSMGALNTEAFF.

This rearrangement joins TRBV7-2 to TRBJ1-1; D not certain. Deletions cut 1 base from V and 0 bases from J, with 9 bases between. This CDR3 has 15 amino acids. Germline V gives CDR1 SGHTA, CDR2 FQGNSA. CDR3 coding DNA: TGTGCCAGCAGCTTAGTCACAGCCTTGAACACTGAAGCTTTCTTT. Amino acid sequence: CASSLVTALNTEAFF.

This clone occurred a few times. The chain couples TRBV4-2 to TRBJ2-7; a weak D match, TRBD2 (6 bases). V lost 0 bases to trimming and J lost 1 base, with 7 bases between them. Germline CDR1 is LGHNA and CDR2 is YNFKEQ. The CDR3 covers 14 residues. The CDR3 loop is CASSQEEGSYEQYF. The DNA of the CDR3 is TGTGCCAGCAGCCAAGAGGAGGGGTCCTACGAGCAGTACTTC.

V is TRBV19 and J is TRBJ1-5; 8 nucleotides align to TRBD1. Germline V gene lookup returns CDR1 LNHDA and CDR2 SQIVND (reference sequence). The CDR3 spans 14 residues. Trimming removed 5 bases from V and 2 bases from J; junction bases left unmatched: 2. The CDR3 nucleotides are TGTGCCAGTAGTTTGACAGGGGGCAATCAGCCCCAGCATTTT. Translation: CASSLTGGNQPQHF.

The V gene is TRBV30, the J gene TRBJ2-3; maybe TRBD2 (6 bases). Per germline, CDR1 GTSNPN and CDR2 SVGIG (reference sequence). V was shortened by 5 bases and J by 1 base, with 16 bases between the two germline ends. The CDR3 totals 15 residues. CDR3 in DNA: TGTGCCTGGGGCCCCGGCACGGGGGGCACAGATACGCAGTATTTT. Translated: CAWGPGTGGTDTQYF. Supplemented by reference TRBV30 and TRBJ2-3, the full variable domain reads SQTIHQWPATLVQPVGSPLSLECTVEGTSNPNLYWYRQAAGRGLQLLFYSVGIGQISSEVPQNLSASRPQDRQFILSSKKLLLSDSGFYLCAWGPGTGGTDTQYFGPGTRLTVL.

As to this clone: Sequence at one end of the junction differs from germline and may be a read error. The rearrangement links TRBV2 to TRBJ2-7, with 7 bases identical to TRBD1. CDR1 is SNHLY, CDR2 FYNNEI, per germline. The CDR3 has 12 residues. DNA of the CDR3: TGTGCCAGCAGTGAAGCGGACAGGCTGCGGACCTTC. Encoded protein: CASSEADRLRTF.

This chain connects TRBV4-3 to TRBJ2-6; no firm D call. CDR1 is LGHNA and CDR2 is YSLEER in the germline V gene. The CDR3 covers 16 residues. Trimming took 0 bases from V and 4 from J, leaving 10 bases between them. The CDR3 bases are TGCGCCAGCAGCCAAGATCGAGGATCCGGGGCCAACGTCCTGACTTTC. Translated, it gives CASSQDRGSGANVLTF.

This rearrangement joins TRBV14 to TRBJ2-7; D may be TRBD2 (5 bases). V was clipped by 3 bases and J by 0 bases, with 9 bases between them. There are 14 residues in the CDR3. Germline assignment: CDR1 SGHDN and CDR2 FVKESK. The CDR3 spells CASSQAGDSYEQYF. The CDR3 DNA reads TGTGCCAGCAGCCAGGCCGGGGACTCCTACGAGCAGTACTTC.

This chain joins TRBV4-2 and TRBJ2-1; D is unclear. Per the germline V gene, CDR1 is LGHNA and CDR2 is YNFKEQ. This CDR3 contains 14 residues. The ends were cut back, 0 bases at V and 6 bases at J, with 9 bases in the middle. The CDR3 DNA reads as TGTGCCAGCAGCCAAGATTACAGCATCAATGAGCAGTTCTTC. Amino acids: CASSQDYSINEQFF.

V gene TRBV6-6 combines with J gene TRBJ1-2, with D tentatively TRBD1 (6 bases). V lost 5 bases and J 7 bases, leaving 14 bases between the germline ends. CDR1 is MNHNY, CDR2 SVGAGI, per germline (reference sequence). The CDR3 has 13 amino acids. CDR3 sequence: CASSTQGLGGYTF. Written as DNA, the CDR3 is TGTGCCAGCAGTACACAGGGATTAGGTGGCTACACCTTC.

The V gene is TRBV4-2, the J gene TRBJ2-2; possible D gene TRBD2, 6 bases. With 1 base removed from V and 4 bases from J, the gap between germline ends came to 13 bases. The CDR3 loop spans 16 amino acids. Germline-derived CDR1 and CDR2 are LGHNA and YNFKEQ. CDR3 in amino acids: CASSQVWAEGTGELFF. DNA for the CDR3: TGTGCCAGCAGCCAAGTTTGGGCGGAGGGCACCGGGGAGCTGTTTTTT.

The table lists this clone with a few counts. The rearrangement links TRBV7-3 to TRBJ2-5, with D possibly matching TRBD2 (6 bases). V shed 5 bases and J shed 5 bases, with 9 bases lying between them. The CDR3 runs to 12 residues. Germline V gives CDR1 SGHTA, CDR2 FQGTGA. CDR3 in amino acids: CASSRGSETQYF. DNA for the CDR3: TGTGCCAGCAGCCGGGGGAGCGAGACCCAGTACTTC.

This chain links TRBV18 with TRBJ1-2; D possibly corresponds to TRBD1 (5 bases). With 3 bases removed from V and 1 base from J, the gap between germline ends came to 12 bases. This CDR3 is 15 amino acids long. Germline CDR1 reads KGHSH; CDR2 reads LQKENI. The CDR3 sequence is CASSPSTDLNYGYTF. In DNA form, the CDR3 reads TGTGCCAGCTCACCCTCGACAGACCTTAACTATGGCTACACCTTC.

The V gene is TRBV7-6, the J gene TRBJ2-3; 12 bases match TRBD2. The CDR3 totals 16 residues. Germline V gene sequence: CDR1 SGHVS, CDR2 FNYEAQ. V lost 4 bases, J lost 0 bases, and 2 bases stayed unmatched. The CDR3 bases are TGTGCCAGCAGCTCCCTAGCGGGGGGGAGCACAGATACGCAGTATTTT. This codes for CASSSLAGGSTDTQYF.